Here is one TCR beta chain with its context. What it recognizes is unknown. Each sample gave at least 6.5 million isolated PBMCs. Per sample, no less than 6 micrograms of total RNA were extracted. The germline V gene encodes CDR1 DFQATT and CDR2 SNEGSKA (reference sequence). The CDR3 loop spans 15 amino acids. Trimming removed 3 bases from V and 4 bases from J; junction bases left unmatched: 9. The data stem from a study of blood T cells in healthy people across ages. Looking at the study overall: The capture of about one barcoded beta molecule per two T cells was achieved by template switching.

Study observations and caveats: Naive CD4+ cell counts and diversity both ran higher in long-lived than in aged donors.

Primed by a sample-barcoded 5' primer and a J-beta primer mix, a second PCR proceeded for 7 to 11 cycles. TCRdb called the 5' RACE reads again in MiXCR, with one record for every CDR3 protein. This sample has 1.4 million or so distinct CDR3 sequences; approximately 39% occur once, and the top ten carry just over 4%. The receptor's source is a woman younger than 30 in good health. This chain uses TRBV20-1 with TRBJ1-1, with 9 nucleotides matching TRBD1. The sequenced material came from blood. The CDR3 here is CSASGTGGGSTEAFF. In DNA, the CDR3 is TGCAGTGCTAGTGGAACAGGGGGCGGTAGCACTGAAGCTTTCTTT.